The 21 T cell receptor beta chains presented below share a single source sample, sequenced in a study of blood T cell repertoires in COVID-19. Profiling relied on immunoSEQ multiplex PCR, and the TCRdb table lists in-frame clones only, not all of them. The sample includes about 340,000 clones, around 91% of them seen just once. The specimen was peripheral blood. The source is a woman aged 18-29 years who had recovered from COVID-19.

This clone came up a few times. The V call is TRBV3-1 (or the pseudogene TRBV3-2), the J call TRBJ1-2; D unresolved. This CDR3 spans 14 amino acids. Per the germline V gene, CDR1 is LGHDT and CDR2 is YNNKEL (reference sequence). V lost 0 bases to trimming and J lost 10 bases, with 15 bases between them. In DNA form, the CDR3 reads TGTGCCAGCAGCCAAGATTGGCAGAACATTGACTACACCTTC. Its protein is CASSQDWQNIDYTF.

This chain connects TRBV21-1 to TRBJ2-3; TRBD1 is taken as the D call from the table, unchecked against the DNA. TRBV21-1 is a known pseudogene. The CDR3 has 15 amino acids. CDR3 DNA sequence: TGTGCCAGCAGCAACTTGGACACGGACACAGATACGCAGTATTTT. This sequence encodes CASSNLDTDTDTQYF.

The chain carries TRBV12-3 or TRBV12-4 and TRBJ2-5; weak D call: TRBD1 (5 bases). Trimming left V 3 bases short and J 5 bases short, with 10 bases between. There are 13 residues in the CDR3. The CDR3 loop reads CASSFEDIETQYF. The CDR3 DNA follows: TGTGCCAGCAGTTTTGAGGACATCGAGACCCAGTACTTC.

CDR3 region: CAWRPPGSHPEAFF. CDR3 nucleotide sequence: TGTGCCTGGAGACCTCCGGGTTCCCATCCTGAAGCTTTCTTT. The chain combines TRBV30 with TRBJ1-1; no clear D. Trimming removed 3 bases at V and 6 bases at J, with 17 bases between. The CDR3 consists of 14 residues. Germline values: CDR1 GTSNPN, CDR2 SVGIG (reference sequence). Looking up the rest from reference TRBV30 and TRBJ1-1 gives the full variable domain: SQTIHQWPATLVQPVGSPLSLECTVEGTSNPNLYWYRQAAGRGLQLLFYSVGIGQISSEVPQNLSASRPQDRQFILSSKKLLLSDSGFYLCAWRPPGSHPEAFFGQGTRLTVV.

This chain uses TRBV10-3 with TRBJ2-7; unclear D gene. Germline assignment: CDR1 ENHRY and CDR2 SYGVKD. The V end was cut by 0 bases, the J end by 5 bases, with 8 bases between. This CDR3 contains 13 residues. As DNA, the CDR3 is TGTGCCATCAGTGAGTCGCGGCTAGACGAGCAGTACGTC. Its protein is CAISESRLDEQYV.

This rearrangement joins TRBV11-2 to TRBJ1-2, with TRBD1 matching over 9 bases. V lost 4 bases, J lost 6 bases, and 6 bases stayed unmatched. Germline CDR1 and CDR2: SGHAT and FQNNGV. CDR3 length equals 14 residues. Here the CDR3 DNA reads TGTGCCAGCAGCTCCGCACAGGGGGCGGATGGCTACACCTTC. Its translation is CASSSAQGADGYTF.

The chain employs TRBV20-1 and TRBJ2-3; 10 positions match TRBD1. Per germline, CDR1 DFQATT and CDR2 SNEGSKA (reference sequence). Trimming cost V 3 bases and J 0 bases; bases outside gene matches: 6. The CDR3 consists of 16 residues. The CDR3 nucleotides read TGCAGTGCTAGTCCGGGACAGGGGTATAGCACAGATACGCAGTATTTT. This codes for CSASPGQGYSTDTQYF.

The chain couples TRBV7-8 to TRBJ1-5; TRBD1 matches 9 bases. CDR3 size: 15 residues. Germline V gene lookup returns CDR1 SGHVS and CDR2 FQNEAQ. The ends lost 3 bases at V and 5 bases at J; junction bases unmatched: 5. The CDR3: CASSFSTGGDQPQHF. CDR3 DNA: TGTGCCAGCAGCTTTTCGACAGGGGGGGATCAGCCCCAGCATTTT.

This rearrangement joins TRBV12-3 or TRBV12-4 to TRBJ2-3; D call uncertain. The CDR3 is made up of 12 amino acids. V was cut by 6 bases and J by 0 bases, with 4 bases left in between. CDR3 sequence: CASRQSTDTQYF. The CDR3 coding sequence is TGTGCCAGCAGACAGAGCACAGATACGCAGTATTTT.

The chain carries TRBV5-1 and TRBJ2-3, with D perhaps TRBD2 (6 bases). Trimming shortened V by 2 bases and J by 2 bases, and 18 bases separated the two germline ends. The CDR3 runs to 17 residues. Germline V gene sequence: CDR1 SGHRS, CDR2 YFSETQ. The DNA for the CDR3 is TGCGCCAGCAGCTTCTTCGGGGCGGGGACCCCCACAGATACGCAGTATTTT. Translated, it gives CASSFFGAGTPTDTQYF.

The J gene is TRBJ1-2, the V gene TRBV5-4; 7 bases are a match to TRBD1. Germline V CDR1 and CDR2: SGHNT, YYREEE (reference sequence). With V trimmed by 4 bases and J by 8 bases, 14 bases remained unmatched. The CDR3 extends over 15 amino acids. Here the CDR3 DNA reads TGTGCCAGCAGCACTGTTGGGACAGTTCCCCACGGCTACACCTTC. It translates to CASSTVGTVPHGYTF.

The rearrangement links TRBV28 to TRBJ2-1, with TRBD2 matching 8 bases. The germline V gene has CDR1 MDHEN and CDR2 SYDVKM. The length of the CDR3 is 15 residues. The V segment lost 5 bases and the J segment 4 bases; nucleotides outside the gene matches: 7. CDR3 nucleotides: TGTGCCAGCAGTCCCGGACTAGCAGGATACAATGAGCAGTTCTTC. Protein: CASSPGLAGYNEQFF.

V and J are TRBV5-1 and TRBJ2-5; 8 positions match TRBD2. The CDR3 spans 15 residues. Germline V lookup: CDR1 SGHRS, CDR2 YFSETQ. V shed 4 bases and J 1 base; nucleotides not matched to a gene: 6. CDR3 nucleotide sequence: TGCGCCAGCAGCGCGGGGCGGGGGGCCCAAGAGACCCAGTACTTC. Translation gives CASSAGRGAQETQYF. Full variable domain (remainder filled in from reference TRBV5-1 and TRBJ2-5): KAGVTQTPRYLIKTRGQQVTLSCSPISGHRSVSWYQQTPGQGLQFLFEYFSETQRNKGNFPGRFSGRQFSNSRSEMNVSTLELGDSALYLCASSAGRGAQETQYFGPGTRLLVL.

The CDR3 region has the DNA TGTGCCAGTAGTCGGGACAGGGGGCTCACAGATACGCAGTATTTT. Translated, it gives CASSRDRGLTDTQYF. The chain has TRBV19 and TRBJ2-3; TRBD1 matches 12 bases. The CDR3 spans 15 residues. Germline CDR1 LNHDA, CDR2 SQIVND (reference sequence). V lost 5 bases to trimming and J lost 2 bases; unmatched junction nucleotides: 2.

The chain recombines TRBV4-3 with TRBJ1-2; unclear D gene. Germline CDR1 reads LGHNA; CDR2 reads YSLEER. Trimming removed 3 bases from V and 8 bases from J, with 19 bases in between. There are 15 residues in the CDR3. The CDR3 here is CASSQMKAEGWGYTF. The DNA for the CDR3 is TGCGCCAGCAGCCAGATGAAGGCTGAGGGATGGGGCTACACCTTC.

The CDR3 sequence: CASSGGQGYNEQFF. DNA of the CDR3: TGTGCCAGCAGCGGCGGACAGGGCTACAATGAGCAGTTCTTC. The chain recombines TRBV5-4 with TRBJ2-1; 8 nucleotides line up with TRBD1. The CDR3 spans 14 residues. V trimming: 4 bases; J trimming: 3 bases; junction bases outside the gene matches: 3. Germline CDR1 SGHNT, CDR2 YYREEE (reference sequence). The full variable domain, its missing parts supplied by reference TRBV5-4 and TRBJ2-1, is ETGVTQSPTHLIKTRGQQVTLRCSSQSGHNTVSWYQQALGQGPQFIFQYYREEENGRGNFPPRFSGLQFPNYSSELNVNALELDDSALYLCASSGGQGYNEQFFGPGTRLTVL.

V usage is TRBV19 and J usage is TRBJ2-1; possibly TRBD1 for D (6 bases). There are 14 residues in the CDR3. The germline gives CDR1 LNHDA, CDR2 SQIVND (reference sequence). V dropped 3 bases and J dropped 8 bases, with 14 bases sitting between them. The CDR3, as DNA: TGTGCCAGTAGTATGCGCAAACAGGGTGATGAGCAGTTCTTC. As protein: CASSMRKQGDEQFF.

The V gene is TRBV10-2, the J gene TRBJ2-7; D possibly corresponds to TRBD1 (7 bases). V lost 2 bases and J 3 bases, leaving 11 bases between the germline ends. Germline assignment: CDR1 WSHSY and CDR2 SAAADI. The CDR3 runs 14 residues. CDR3 sequence (DNA): TGCGCCAGCAGTGAGAGGGGGCGGGGCTACGAGCAGTACGTC. Protein: CASSERGRGYEQYV.

V gene TRBV7-2 combines with J gene TRBJ2-5, with 9 positions matching TRBD1. J gave up 5 bases and V 4 bases, and 11 bases lay outside the gene matches. The germline V gene encodes CDR1 SGHTA and CDR2 FQGNSA. This CDR3 region has 16 residues. Here the CDR3 reads CASSWRDREVGETQYF. CDR3 DNA sequence: TGTGCCAGCAGCTGGAGGGACAGGGAGGTCGGGGAGACCCAGTACTTC.

This chain joins TRBV27 and TRBJ2-2; no clear D gene. The CDR3 loop spans 12 amino acids. V was trimmed by 6 bases and J by 7 bases, leaving 9 bases between them. CDR1 MNHEY and CDR2 SMNVEV come from the germline V gene (reference sequence). The DNA for the CDR3 is TGTGCCAGCAGCCAAGTCGGCGGGGAGCTGTTTTTT. This encodes CASSQVGGELFF.

The chain employs TRBV9 and TRBJ1-1, with a possible D match to TRBD1 (5 bases). CDR1 and CDR2 from the germline V gene are SGDLS and YYNGEE. V lost 4 bases and J 11 bases, leaving 18 bases between the germline ends. The CDR3 runs to 13 residues. CDR3 nucleotides: TGTGCCAGCAGCTCGGATGTGGGCAGGGCGGCTTTCTTT. Translating gives CASSSDVGRAAFF.